This T cell receptor (beta chain) was found in a study of blood T cell repertoires in COVID-19. From germline, CDR1 is SGDLS and CDR2 YYNGEE. This CDR3 comprises 16 residues. The J segment lost 2 bases and the V segment lost 4 bases, leaving 11 bases of the junction unmatched. Repertoires were generated with immunoSEQ multiplex PCR, while TCRdb's copy carries only in-frame clones and drops some. Of 290,000 or so clones in the sample, roughly 90% were seen once. The clonotype comes from a man between 18 and 35 years old with active or convalescent COVID-19. Sequenced material: peripheral blood. The V call is TRBV9, the J call TRBJ2-7; the match to TRBD1 covers 8 bases. In DNA form, the CDR3 reads TGTGCCAGCAGCCCCCGCGGACAGGGCCGTGCCTACGAGCAGTACTTC. Its protein product is CASSPRGQGRAYEQYF.